This T cell receptor (beta chain) is drawn from a study of T cells expressing NK-cell markers. Study-level information: Serological testing identified seven of the eight sequenced donors as HCMV-seropositive and one as seronegative.

TCRdb derives one entry per CDR3 protein from the 5' RACE reads, leaving out DNA. The listing contains a few hundred thousand distinct CDR3 sequences. On this clonotype itself: Its cognate antigen is unknown.

Study outcomes and limitations: The contribution of dominant NKG2C+ clonotypes to CD8+ T cells in a handful of donors was about 1.0-7.0%.

The germline V gene has CDR1 MNHNS and CDR2 SASEGT. The CDR3 contains 17 residues. The clonotype comes from a woman between 45 and 60 years old in good health. The sample was blood T cells: a sorted CD56 or NKG2C T cell subset, CD4+ or CD8+ T cells, or bulk PBMC T cells (not recorded which). The chain is built from TRBV6-1 and TRBJ2-7; the TCRdb call, TRBD2, lacks DNA for checking. CDR3 amino acids: CASSESPGGGVMREQYF.